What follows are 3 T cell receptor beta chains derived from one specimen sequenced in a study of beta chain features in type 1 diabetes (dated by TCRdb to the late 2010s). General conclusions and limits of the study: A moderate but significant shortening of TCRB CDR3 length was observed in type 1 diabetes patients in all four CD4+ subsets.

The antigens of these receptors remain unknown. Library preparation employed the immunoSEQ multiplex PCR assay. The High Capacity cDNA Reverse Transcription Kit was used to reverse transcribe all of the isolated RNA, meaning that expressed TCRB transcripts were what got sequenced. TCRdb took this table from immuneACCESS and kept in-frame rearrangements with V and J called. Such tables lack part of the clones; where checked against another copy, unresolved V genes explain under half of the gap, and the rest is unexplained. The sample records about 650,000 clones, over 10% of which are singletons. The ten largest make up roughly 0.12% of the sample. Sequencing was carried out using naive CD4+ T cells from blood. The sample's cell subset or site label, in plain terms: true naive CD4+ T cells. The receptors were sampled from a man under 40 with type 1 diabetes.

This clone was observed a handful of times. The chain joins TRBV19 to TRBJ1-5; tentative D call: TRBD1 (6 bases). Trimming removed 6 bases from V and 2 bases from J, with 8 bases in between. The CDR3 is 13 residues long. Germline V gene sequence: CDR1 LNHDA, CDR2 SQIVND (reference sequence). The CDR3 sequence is CASSAGGNQPQHF. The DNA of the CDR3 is TGTGCCAGTAGCGCAGGGGGCAATCAGCCCCAGCATTTT.

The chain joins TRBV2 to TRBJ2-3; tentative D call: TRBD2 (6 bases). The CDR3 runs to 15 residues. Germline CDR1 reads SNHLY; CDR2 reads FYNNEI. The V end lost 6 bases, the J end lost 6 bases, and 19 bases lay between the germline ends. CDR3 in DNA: TGTGCCAGCAGAAAAGACGGGACTTCGGGGGATACGCAGTATTTT. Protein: CASRKDGTSGDTQYF. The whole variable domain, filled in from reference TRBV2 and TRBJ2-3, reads EPEVTQTPSHQVTQMGQEVILRCVPISNHLYFYWYRQILGQKVEFLVSFYNNEISEKSEIFDDQFSVERPDGSNFTLKIRSTKLEDSAMYFCASRKDGTSGDTQYFGPGTRLTVL.

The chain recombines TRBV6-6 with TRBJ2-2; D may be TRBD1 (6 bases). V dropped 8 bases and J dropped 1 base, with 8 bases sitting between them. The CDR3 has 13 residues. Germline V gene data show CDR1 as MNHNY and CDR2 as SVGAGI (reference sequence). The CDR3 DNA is TGTGCCAGCCAGACAGGGAACACCGGGGAGCTGTTTTTT. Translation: CASQTGNTGELFF.